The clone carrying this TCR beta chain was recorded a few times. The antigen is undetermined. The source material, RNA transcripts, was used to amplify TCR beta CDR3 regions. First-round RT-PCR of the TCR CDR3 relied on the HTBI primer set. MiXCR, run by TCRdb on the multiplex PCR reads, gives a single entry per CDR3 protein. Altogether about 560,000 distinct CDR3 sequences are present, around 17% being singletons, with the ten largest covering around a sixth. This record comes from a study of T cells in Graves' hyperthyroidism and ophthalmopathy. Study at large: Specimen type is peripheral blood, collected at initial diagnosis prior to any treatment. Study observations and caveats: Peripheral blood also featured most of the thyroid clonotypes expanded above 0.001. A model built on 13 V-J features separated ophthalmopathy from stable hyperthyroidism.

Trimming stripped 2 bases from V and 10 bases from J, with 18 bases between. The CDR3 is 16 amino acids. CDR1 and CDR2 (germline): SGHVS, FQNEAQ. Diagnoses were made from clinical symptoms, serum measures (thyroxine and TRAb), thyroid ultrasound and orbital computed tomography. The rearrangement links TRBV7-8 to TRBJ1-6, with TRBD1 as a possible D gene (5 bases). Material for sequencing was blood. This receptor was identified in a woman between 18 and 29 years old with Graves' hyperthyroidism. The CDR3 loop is CASSLTNPMGGSPLHF. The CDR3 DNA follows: TGTGCCAGCAGCTTAACCAATCCTATGGGGGGGTCACCCCTCCACTTT.